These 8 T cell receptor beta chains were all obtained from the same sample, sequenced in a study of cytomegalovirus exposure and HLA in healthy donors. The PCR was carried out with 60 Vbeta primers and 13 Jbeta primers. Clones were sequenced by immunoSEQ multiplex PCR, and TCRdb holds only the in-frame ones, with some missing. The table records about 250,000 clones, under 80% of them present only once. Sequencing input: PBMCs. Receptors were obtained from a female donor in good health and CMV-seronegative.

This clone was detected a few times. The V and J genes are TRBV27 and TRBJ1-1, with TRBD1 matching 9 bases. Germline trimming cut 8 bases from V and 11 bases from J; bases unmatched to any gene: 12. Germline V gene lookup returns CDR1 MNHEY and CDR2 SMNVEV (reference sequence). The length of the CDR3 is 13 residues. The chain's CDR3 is CASYRTGGEGAFF. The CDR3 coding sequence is TGTGCCAGCTACCGAACAGGGGGCGAAGGGGCTTTCTTT.

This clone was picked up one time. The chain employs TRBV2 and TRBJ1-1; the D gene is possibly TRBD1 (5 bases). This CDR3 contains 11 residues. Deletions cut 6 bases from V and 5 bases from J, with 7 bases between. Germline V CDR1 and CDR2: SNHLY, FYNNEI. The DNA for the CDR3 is TGTGCCAGCAGGCGGGGGACTGAAGCTTTCTTT. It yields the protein CASRRGTEAFF.

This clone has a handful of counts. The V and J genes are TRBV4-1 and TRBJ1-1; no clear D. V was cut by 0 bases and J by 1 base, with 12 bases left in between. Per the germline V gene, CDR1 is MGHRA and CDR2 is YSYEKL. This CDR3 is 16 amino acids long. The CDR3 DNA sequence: TGCGCCAGCAGCCAAGACCGAGGTTCCCAGAACACTGAAGCTTTCTTT. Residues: CASSQDRGSQNTEAFF.

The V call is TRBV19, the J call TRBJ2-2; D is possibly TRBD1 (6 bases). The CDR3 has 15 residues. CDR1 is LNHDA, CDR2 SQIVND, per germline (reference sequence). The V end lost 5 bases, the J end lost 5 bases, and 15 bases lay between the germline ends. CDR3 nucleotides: TGTGCCAGTAGTTTACAGGGAGTCGGTACCGGGGAGCTGTTTTTT. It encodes CASSLQGVGTGELFF.

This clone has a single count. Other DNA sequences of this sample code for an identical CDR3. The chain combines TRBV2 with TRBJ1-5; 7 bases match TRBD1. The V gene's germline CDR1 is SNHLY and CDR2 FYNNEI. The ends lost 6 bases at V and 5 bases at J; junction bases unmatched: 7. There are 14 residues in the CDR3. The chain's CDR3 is CASRERQGDQPQHF. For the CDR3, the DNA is TGTGCCAGCAGGGAGAGACAGGGTGATCAGCCCCAGCATTTT.

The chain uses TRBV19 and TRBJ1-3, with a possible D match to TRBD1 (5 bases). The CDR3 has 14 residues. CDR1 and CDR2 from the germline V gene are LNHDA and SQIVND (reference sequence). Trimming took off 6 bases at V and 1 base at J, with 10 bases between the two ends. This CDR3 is CASRAGQSGNTIYF. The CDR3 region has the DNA TGTGCCAGTAGAGCGGGGCAGTCTGGAAACACCATATATTTT. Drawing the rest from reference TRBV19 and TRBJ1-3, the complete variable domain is DGGITQSPKYLFRKEGQNVTLSCEQNLNHDAMYWYRQDPGQGLRLIYYSQIVNDFQKGDIAEGYSVSREKKESFPLTVTSAQKNPTAFYLCASRAGQSGNTIYFGEGSWLTVV.

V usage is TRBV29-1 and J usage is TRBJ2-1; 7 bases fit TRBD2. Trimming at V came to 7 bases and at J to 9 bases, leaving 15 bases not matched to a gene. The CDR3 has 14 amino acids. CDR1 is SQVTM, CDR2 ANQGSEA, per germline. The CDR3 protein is CSDRTSPVVGEQFF. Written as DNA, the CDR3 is TGCAGCGACCGGACTAGTCCGGTTGTCGGTGAGCAGTTCTTC.

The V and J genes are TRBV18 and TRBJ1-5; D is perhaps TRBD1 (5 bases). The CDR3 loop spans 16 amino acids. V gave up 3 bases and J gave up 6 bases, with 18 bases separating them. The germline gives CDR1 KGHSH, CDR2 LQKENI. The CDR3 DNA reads TGTGCCAGCTCACCTTTGGGGGAGGGAGGGATTCAGCCCCAGCATTTT. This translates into CASSPLGEGGIQPQHF.